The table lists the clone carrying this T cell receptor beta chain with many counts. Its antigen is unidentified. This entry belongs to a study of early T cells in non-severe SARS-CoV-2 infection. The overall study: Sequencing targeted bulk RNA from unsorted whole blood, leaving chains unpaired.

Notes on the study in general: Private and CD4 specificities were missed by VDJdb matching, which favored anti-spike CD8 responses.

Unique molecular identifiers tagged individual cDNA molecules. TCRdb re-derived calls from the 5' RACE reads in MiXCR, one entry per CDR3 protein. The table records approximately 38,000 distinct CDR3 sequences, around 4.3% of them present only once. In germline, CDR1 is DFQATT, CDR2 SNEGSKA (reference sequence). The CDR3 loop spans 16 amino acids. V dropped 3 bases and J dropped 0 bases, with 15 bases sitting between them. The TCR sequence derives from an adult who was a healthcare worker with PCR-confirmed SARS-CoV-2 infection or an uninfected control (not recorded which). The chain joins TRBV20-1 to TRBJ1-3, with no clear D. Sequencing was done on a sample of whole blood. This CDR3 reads CSARGGGPSSGNTIYF. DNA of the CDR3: TGCAGTGCTAGGGGCGGAGGGCCCAGCTCTGGAAACACCATATATTTT.